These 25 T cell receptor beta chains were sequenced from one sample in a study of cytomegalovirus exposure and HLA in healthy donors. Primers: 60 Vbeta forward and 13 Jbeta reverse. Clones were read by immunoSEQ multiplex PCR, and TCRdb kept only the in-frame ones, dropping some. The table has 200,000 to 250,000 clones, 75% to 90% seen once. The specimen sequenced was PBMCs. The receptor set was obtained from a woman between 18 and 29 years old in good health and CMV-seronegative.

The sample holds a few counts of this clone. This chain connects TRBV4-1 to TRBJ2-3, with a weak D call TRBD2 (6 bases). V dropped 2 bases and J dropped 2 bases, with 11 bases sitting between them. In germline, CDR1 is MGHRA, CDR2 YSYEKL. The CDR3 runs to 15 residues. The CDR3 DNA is TGCGCCAGCAGCCAAACGGGACTCTTCACAGATACGCAGTATTTT. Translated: CASSQTGLFTDTQYF.

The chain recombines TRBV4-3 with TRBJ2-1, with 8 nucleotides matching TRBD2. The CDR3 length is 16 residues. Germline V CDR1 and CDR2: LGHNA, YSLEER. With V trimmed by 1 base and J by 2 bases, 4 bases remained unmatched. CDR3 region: CASSQVIGRAYNEQFF. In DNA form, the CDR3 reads TGCGCCAGCAGCCAAGTCATCGGGAGGGCCTACAATGAGCAGTTCTTC.

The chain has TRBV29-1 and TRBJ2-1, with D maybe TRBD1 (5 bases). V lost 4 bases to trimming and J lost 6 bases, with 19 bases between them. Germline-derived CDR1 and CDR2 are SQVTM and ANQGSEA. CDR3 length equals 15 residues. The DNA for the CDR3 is TGCAGCGTTGGGGCTGGGCAGGGTTTCGTCAATGAGCAGTTCTTC. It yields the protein CSVGAGQGFVNEQFF.

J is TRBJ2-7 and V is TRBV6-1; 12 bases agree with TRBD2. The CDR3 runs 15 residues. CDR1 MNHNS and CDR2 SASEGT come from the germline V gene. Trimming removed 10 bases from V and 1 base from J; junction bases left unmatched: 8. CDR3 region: CAIHSGLAGSYEQYF. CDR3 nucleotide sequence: TGTGCCATACACTCTGGACTAGCGGGGTCCTACGAGCAGTACTTC.

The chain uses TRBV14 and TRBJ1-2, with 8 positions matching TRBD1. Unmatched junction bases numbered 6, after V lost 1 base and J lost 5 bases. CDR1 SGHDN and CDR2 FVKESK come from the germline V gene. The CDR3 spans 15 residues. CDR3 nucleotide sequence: TGTGCCAGCAGCCAAGGATCGCAGGGGGCGTATGGCTACACCTTC. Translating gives CASSQGSQGAYGYTF.

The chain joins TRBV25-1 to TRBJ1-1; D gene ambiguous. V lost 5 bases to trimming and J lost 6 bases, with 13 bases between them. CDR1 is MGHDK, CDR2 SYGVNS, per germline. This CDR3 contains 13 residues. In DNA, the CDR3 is TGTGCCAGCAGTCCCGTAGTCCCCCCTGAAGCTTTCTTT. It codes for CASSPVVPPEAFF.

The CDR3 reads CASSYSILVNTEAFF. CDR3 coding DNA: TGTGCCAGCAGTTACTCTATACTTGTGAACACTGAAGCTTTCTTT. J is TRBJ1-1 and V is TRBV6-5; D ambiguous. Trimming took 0 bases from V and 0 from J, leaving 8 bases between them. CDR1 MNHEY and CDR2 SVGAGI come from the germline V gene. The CDR3 is 15 residues long.

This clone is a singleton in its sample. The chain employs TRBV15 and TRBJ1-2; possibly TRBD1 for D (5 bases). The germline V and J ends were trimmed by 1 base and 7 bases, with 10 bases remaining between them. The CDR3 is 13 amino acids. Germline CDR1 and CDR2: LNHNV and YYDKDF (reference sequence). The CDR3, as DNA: TGTGCCACCAGCAGAGCGGAGGGGCCTGGCTACACCTTC. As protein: CATSRAEGPGYTF.

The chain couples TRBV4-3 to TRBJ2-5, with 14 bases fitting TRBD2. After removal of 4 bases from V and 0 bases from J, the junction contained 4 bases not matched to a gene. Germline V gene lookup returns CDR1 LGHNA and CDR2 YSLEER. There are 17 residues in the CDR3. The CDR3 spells CASSRRLAGGYQETQYF. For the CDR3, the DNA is TGCGCCAGCAGCCGCCGACTAGCGGGAGGGTACCAAGAGACCCAGTACTTC.

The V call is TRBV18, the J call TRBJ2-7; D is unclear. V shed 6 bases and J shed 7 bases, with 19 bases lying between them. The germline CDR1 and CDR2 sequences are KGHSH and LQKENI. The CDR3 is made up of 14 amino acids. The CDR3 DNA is TGTGCCAGCTCCAATCTGGAACCCCTCGGGGAGCAGTACTTC. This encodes CASSNLEPLGEQYF.

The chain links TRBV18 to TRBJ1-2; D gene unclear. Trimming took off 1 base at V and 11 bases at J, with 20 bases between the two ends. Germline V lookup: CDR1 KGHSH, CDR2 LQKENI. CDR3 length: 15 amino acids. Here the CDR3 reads CASSPRAVYDEVYTF. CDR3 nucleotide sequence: TGTGCCAGCTCACCACGCGCTGTCTATGACGAGGTATACACCTTC.

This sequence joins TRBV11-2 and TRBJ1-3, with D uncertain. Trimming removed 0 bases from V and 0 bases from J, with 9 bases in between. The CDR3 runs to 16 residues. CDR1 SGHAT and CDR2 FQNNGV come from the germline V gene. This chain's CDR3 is CASSLDGRGSGNTIYF. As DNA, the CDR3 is TGTGCCAGCAGCTTAGATGGACGGGGCTCTGGAAACACCATATATTTT.

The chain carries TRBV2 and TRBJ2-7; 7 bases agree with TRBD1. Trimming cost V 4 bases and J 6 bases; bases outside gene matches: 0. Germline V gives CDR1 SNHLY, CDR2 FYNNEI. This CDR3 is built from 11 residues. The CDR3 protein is CASSAGGEQYF. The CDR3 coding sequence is TGTGCCAGCAGTGCAGGGGGCGAGCAGTACTTC.

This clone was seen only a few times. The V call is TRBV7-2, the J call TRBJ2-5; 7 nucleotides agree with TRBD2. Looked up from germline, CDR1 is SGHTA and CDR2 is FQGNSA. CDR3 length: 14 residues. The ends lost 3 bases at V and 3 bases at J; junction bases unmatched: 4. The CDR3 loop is CASSLSGVKETQYF. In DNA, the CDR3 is TGTGCCAGCAGCTTGAGCGGGGTCAAAGAGACCCAGTACTTC.

Here the CDR3 DNA reads TGTGCCAGCAGCGTAACTAGCGGGGTAGATGAGCAGTTCTTC. Amino acid sequence: CASSVTSGVDEQFF. The V call is TRBV7-8, the J call TRBJ2-1, with 10 positions matching TRBD2. Losses at the gene ends were 5 bases for V and 8 bases for J; bases not matched to a gene: 6. Germline V gene lookup returns CDR1 SGHVS and CDR2 FQNEAQ. CDR3 length: 14 residues.

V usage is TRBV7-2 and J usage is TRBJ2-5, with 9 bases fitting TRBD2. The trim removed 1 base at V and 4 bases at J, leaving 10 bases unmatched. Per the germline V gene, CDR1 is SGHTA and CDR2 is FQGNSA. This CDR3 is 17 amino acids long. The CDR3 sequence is CASSLDWAGGLGETQYF. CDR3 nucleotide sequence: TGTGCCAGCAGCTTAGATTGGGCGGGAGGGCTTGGAGAGACCCAGTACTTC.

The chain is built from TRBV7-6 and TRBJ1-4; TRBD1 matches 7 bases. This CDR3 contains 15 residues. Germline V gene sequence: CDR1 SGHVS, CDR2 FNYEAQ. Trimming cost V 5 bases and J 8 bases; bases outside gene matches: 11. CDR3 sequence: CASSRIRGGPEKLFF. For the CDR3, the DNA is TGTGCCAGCAGCCGAATCAGAGGGGGCCCGGAAAAACTGTTTTTT.

CDR3 sequence reads: CASSYSGANQPQHF. CDR3 nucleotide sequence: TGTGCCAGCAGCTATTCAGGGGCCAATCAGCCCCAGCATTTT. The chain has TRBV7-2 and TRBJ1-5; weak D call: TRBD1 (6 bases). There are 14 residues in the CDR3. V gave up 4 bases and J gave up 3 bases, with 10 bases separating them. In germline, CDR1 is SGHTA, CDR2 FQGNSA.

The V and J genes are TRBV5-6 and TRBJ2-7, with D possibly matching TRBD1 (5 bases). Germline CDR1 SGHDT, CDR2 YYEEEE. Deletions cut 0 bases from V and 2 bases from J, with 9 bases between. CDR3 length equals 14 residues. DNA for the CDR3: TGTGCCAGCAGCTTGGGGGGCATGACCTACGAGCAGTACTTC. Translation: CASSLGGMTYEQYF.

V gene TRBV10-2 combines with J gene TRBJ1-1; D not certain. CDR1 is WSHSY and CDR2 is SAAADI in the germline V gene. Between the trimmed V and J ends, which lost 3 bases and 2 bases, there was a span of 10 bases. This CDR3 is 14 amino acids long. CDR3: CASSDMEGNTEAFF. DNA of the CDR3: TGCGCCAGCAGTGACATGGAGGGAAACACTGAAGCTTTCTTT.

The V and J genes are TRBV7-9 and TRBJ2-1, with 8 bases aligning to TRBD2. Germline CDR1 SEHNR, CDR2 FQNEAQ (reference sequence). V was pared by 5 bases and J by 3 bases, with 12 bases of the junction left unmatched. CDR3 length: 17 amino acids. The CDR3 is CASSGDWAGGGYNEQFF. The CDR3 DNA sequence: TGTGCCAGCAGCGGGGATTGGGCGGGGGGAGGCTACAATGAGCAGTTCTTC.

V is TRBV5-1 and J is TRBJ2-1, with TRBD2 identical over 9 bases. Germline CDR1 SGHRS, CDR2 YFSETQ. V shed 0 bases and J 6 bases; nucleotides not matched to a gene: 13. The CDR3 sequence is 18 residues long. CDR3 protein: CASSLARTSGRSANEQFF. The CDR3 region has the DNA TGCGCCAGCAGCTTGGCCCGAACAAGCGGGAGGTCGGCCAATGAGCAGTTCTTC.

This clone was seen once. The CDR3 region has the DNA TGTGCCAGTAGTAGGTTTTTGGGACAGTCCTACGAGCAGTACTTC. Protein product: CASSRFLGQSYEQYF. This chain links TRBV19 with TRBJ2-7; the match to TRBD1 covers 7 bases. V dropped 4 bases and J dropped 1; count of bases not matched to a gene: 7. The length of the CDR3 is 15 residues. Germline V lookup: CDR1 LNHDA, CDR2 SQIVND (reference sequence).

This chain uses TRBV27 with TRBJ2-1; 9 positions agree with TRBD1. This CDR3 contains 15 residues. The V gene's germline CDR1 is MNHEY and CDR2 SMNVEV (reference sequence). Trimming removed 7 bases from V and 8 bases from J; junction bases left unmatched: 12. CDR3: CASTKIGQGQYEQFF. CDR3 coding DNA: TGTGCCAGCACAAAAATAGGACAGGGGCAGTATGAGCAGTTCTTC.

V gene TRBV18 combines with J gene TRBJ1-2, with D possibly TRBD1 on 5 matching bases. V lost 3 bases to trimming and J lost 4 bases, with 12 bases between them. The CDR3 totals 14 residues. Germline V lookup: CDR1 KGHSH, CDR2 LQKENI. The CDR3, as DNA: TGTGCCAGCTCACCGGACGGAGACAGCTATGGCTACACCTTC. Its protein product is CASSPDGDSYGYTF.